This T cell receptor (beta chain) was sequenced in a study of CD8+CD57+ T cells in acquired aplastic anemia. For the study at large: Researchers reported that healthy donors averaged about 10 million reads for CD4+ cells.

Study observations and caveats: Patients and controls shared 25 to 30 CD8+ CDR3 sequences, which appeared highly expressed in patients and within their immunodominant clones.

As for this clonotype: Its antigen is unidentified.

CDR3 and TCR beta VDJ profiling relied on a genomic DNA template. Via MiXCR, TCRdb re-called the reads, giving one row per CDR3 protein. The sample yields hundreds of thousands of distinct CDR3 sequences, roughly 68% seen once. Trimming left V 2 bases short and J 16 bases short, with 24 bases between. From germline, CDR1 is SGHTA and CDR2 FQGNSA. The CDR3 covers 15 residues. The genes are TRBV7-2 and TRBJ1-5; the D gene is possibly TRBD1 (5 bases). The sequencing sample was made of sorted CD4+, CD8+, or CD8+CD57+ T cells (not recorded which) from PBMCs. This clonotype was sampled from a human donor in good health, serving as a control. CDR3 loop: CASSLTPQGYEQYHF. CDR3 coding DNA: TGTGCCAGCAGCTTAACCCCTCAGGGCTACGAGCAGTACCATTTT.